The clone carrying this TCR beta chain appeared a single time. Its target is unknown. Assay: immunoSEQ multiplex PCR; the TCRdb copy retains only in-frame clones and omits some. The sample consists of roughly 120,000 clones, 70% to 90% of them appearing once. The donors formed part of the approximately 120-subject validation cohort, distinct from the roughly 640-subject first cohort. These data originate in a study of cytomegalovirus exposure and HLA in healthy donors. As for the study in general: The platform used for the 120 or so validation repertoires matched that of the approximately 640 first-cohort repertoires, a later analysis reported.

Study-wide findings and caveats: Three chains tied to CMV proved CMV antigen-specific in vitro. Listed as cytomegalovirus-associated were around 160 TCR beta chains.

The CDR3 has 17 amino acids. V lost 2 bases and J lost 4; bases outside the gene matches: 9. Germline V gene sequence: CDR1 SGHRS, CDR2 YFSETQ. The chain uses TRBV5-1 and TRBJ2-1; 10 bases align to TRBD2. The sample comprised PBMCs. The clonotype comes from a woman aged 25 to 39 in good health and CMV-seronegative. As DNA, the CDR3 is TGCGCCAGCAGCTTAGGCTTAGCGGGGGGTGCTTACAATGAGCAGTTCTTC. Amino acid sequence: CASSLGLAGGAYNEQFF.